These T cell receptor beta chains were read from a single sample in a study of blood T cell repertoires in COVID-19. Assay: immunoSEQ multiplex PCR; the TCRdb copy retains only in-frame clones and omits some. Among fewer than 400,000 clones listed, around 83% were seen once. The sequenced material came from peripheral blood. Receptors were obtained from a man between 25 and 39 years old with active or convalescent COVID-19. CDR3s include the opening cysteine and the closing phenylalanine or tryptophan. The D gene is left open where the match is weak. The listing skips clone size in some rows; elsewhere it reads once, few, many or a size class.

TRBJ2-7 | - | - | TRBV5-5 | CASRHRLGSYEQYF | TGTGCCAGCAGGCACAGGCTAGGCTCCTACGAGCAGTACTTC
TRBJ2-1 | few | - | TRBV7-3 | CASSYTGVSYNEQFF | TGTGCCAGCTCCTACACGGGAGTCTCCTACAATGAGCAGTTCTTC
TRBJ2-2 | - | TRBD2 | TRBV7-8 | CASSPSWGAGGPSTGELFF | TGTGCCAGCAGCCCCTCCTGGGGAGCGGGGGGGCCCTCAACCGGGGAGCTGTTTTTT
TRBJ1-4 | - | - | TRBV2 | CASSDHRVNEKLFF | TGTGCCAGCAGTGATCACAGGGTAAATGAAAAACTGTTTTTT
TRBJ2-7 | - | - | TRBV12-5 | CASGLVEDYEQYF | TGTGCTAGTGGTTTGGTTGAGGACTACGAGCAGTACTTC
TRBJ2-1 | - | - | TRBV4-3 | CASSRDSPGSYNEQFF | TGCGCCAGCAGCCGAGACAGTCCTGGCTCCTACAATGAGCAGTTCTTC
TRBJ2-7 | - | TRBD1 | TRBV5-1 | CASSPRQGYEQYF | TGCGCCAGCAGCCCCAGACAGGGGTACGAGCAGTACTTC
TRBJ2-7 | - | TRBD2 | TRBV30 | CAWSLAGHEQYF | TGTGCCTGGAGTCTAGCGGGGCACGAGCAGTACTTC
TRBJ2-3 | once | TRBD2 | TRBV14 | CASSPLAGGSTDTQYF | TGTGCCAGCAGCCCACTAGCGGGGGGTAGCACAGATACGCAGTATTTT
TRBJ1-1 | - | - | TRBV29-1 | CSVLFPGLNTEAFF | TGCAGCGTTTTGTTTCCAGGGCTGAACACTGAAGCTTTCTTT
TRBJ2-3 | once | - | TRBV9 | CASSQTGSTDTQYF | TGTGCCAGCAGCCAGACTGGCAGCACAGATACGCAGTATTTT
TRBJ2-6 | - | - | TRBV10-3 | CAISTGIPGANVLTF | TGTGCCATCAGCACAGGGATCCCTGGGGCTAACGTCCTGACTTTC
TRBJ2-3 | - | TRBD2 | TRBV3-1/TRBV3-2 | CASSHNGGGAGADTQYF | TGTGCCAGCAGCCATAACGGCGGGGGGGCCGGGGCAGATACGCAGTATTTT
TRBJ2-7 | - | - | TRBV7-2 | CASSLVLPPYEQYF | TGTGCCAGCAGCTTAGTACTCCCACCCTACGAGCAGTACTTC
TRBJ2-3 | - | - | TRBV19 | CASSVLAALPTDTQYF | TGTGCCAGTAGTGTCTTAGCGGCCCTCCCGACAGATACGCAGTATTTT
TRBJ1-1 | - | - | TRBV7-9 | CASMEGTEAFF | TGTGCCAGCATGGAGGGGACTGAAGCTTTCTTT
TRBJ1-3 | - | - | TRBV19 | CASSMRGRSGNTIYF | TGTGCCAGTAGTATGCGGGGGAGGTCTGGAAACACCATATATTTT
TRBJ2-2 | once | TRBD2 | TRBV7-2 | CASRRIAGTGELFF | TGTGCCAGCAGAAGGATAGCGGGTACCGGGGAGCTGTTTTTT
TRBJ2-2 | - | - | TRBV9 | CASSVDPDTGELFF | TGTGCCAGCAGCGTAGATCCAGACACCGGGGAGCTGTTTTTT
TRBJ1-1 | once | TRBD1 | TRBV5-5 | CASSLGGAYTEAFF | TGTGCCAGCAGTTTAGGGGGCGCTTACACTGAAGCTTTCTTT
TRBJ1-2 | - | - | TRBV4-3 | CASSQGPGDGYTF | TGCGCCAGCAGCCAGGGGCCAGGGGATGGCTACACCTTC
TRBJ2-1 | - | - | TRBV10-3 | CAIRGGRGSYNEQFF | TGTGCCATCAGGGGGGGGCGGGGGTCCTACAATGAGCAGTTCTTC
TRBJ1-2 | - | TRBD1 | TRBV5-4 | CASSATGPNYGYTF | TGTGCCAGCAGTGCGACAGGGCCTAACTATGGCTACACCTTC
TRBJ1-5 | - | - | TRBV6-5 | CASSSVVDQPQHF | TGTGCCAGCAGTTCCGTCGTAGATCAGCCCCAGCATTTT
TRBJ2-1 | - | TRBD1 | TRBV28 | CASRSGGQGAYNEQFF | TGTGCCAGCAGGTCGGGTGGGCAGGGGGCTTACAATGAGCAGTTCTTC
TRBJ2-1 | - | - | TRBV4-1 | CASSQVFRRHNEQFF | TGCGCCAGCAGCCAAGTATTCCGCAGGCACAATGAGCAGTTCTTC
TRBJ1-2 | - | - | TRBV2 | CASNSLVHYGYTF | TGTGCCAGCAATAGCCTAGTCCATTATGGCTACACCTTC
TRBJ2-1 | - | - | TRBV18 | CASSPAGSFSYNEQFF | TGTGCCAGCTCACCAGCAGGGTCCTTCTCTTACAATGAGCAGTTCTTC
TRBJ2-7 | - | TRBD2 | TRBV5-6 | CASSSPTSGDSYEQYF | TGTGCCAGCAGCTCCCCTACTAGCGGGGACTCCTACGAGCAGTACTTC
TRBJ1-5 | - | - | TRBV6-5 | CASSRGNQPQHF | TGTGCCAGCAGCAGGGGCAATCAGCCCCAGCATTTT
TRBJ1-1 | few | - | TRBV2 | CASSESGAMTEAFF | TGTGCCAGCAGTGAATCTGGGGCGATGACTGAAGCTTTCTTT
TRBJ2-2 | - | - | TRBV6-4 | CASSVPGTGELFF | TGTGCCAGCAGCGTGCCGGGCACCGGGGAGCTGTTTTTT
TRBJ1-5 | few | - | TRBV30 | CAWSGGGGHQPQHF | TGTGCCTGGAGTGGGGGAGGCGGGCATCAGCCCCAGCATTTT
TRBJ2-7 | - | TRBD2 | TRBV9 | CASSAPHSGTGEQYF | TGTGCCAGCAGCGCCCCGCATAGCGGGACGGGTGAGCAGTACTTC
TRBJ2-5 | - | - | TRBV15 | CATSVEETQYF | TGTGCCACCAGCGTCGAAGAGACCCAGTACTTC
TRBJ2-7 | - | - | TRBV7-2 | CASSLGGVRYEQYF | TGTGCCAGCAGCTTAGGGGGGGTGAGATACGAGCAGTACTTC
TRBJ1-2 | - | - | TRBV6-5 | CASSYSAGQGYTF | TGTGCCAGCAGTTACTCGGCGGGTCAGGGCTACACCTTC
TRBJ1-1 | - | - | TRBV13 | CASSHRQRGWMNTEAFF | TGTGCCAGCAGCCATCGTCAGAGGGGGTGGATGAACACTGAAGCTTTCTTT
TRBJ1-1 | once | - | TRBV5-1 | CASSITPNTEAFF | TGCGCCAGCAGCATTACACCTAACACTGAAGCTTTCTTT
TRBJ2-7 | - | - | TRBV28 | CASSLTETYEQYF | TGTGCCAGCAGTTTAACAGAGACCTACGAGCAGTACTTC
TRBJ2-5 | - | - | TRBV11-2 | CASSPGRLRTQYF | TGTGCCAGCAGCCCCGGGAGACTAAGAACCCAGTACTTC
TRBJ2-5 | few | TRBD2 | TRBV4-2 | CASSQAGGPTQYF | TGTGCCAGCAGCCAGGCGGGGGGGCCGACCCAGTACTTC
TRBJ1-3 | - | - | TRBV29-1 | CSVENQGVGVGNTIYF | TGCAGCGTTGAAAACCAGGGTGTGGGTGTGGGAAACACCATATATTTT